The sequence of this TCR beta chain was determined in a study of blood T cells in healthy people across ages. Sample-barcoded 5' priming and a J-beta primer mix drove a second PCR of about 6 to 12 cycles. Using its own MiXCR run on the 5' RACE reads, TCRdb lists one record per CDR3 protein. The profile shows fewer than 2 million distinct CDR3 sequences, about two fifths of them singletons. The receptor was derived from a human donor in good health. The sample taken for sequencing was blood.

The CDR3 coding sequence is TGTGCCAGCAGCCGCCAGGCTTGGCTGGCAGACAATGAGCAGTTCTTC. This gives the protein CASSRQAWLADNEQFF. This sequence joins TRBV7-2 and TRBJ2-1; no reliable D call. CDR1 and CDR2 from the germline V gene are SGHTA and FQGNSA. The CDR3 totals 16 residues. V was pared by 5 bases and J by 5 bases, with 19 bases between.